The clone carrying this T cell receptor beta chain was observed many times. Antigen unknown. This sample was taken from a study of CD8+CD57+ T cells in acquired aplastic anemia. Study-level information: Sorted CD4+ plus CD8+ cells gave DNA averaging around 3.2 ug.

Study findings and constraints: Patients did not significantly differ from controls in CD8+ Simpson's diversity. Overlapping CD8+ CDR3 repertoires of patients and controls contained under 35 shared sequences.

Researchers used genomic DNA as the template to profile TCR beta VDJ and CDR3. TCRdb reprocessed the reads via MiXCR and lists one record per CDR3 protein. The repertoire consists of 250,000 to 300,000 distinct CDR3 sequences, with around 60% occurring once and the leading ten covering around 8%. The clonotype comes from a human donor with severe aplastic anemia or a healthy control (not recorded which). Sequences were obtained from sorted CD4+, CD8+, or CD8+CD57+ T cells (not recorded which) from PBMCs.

CDR3 in amino acids: CASSTRGEMNTDTQYF. The CDR3 DNA follows: TGTGCCAGCAGCACGAGGGGGGAGATGAACACAGATACGCAGTATTTT. The chain has TRBV11-2 and TRBJ2-3, with D perhaps matching TRBD1 or TRBD2 (6 bases each). V lost 5 bases and J 2 bases, leaving 17 bases between the germline ends. CDR3 length: 16 residues. The V gene's germline CDR1 is SGHAT and CDR2 FQNNGV.